This T cell receptor beta chain was documented in a study of T cell repertoires in cytomegalovirus infection. Germline values: CDR1 LNHDA, CDR2 SQIVND (reference sequence). The CDR3 is 13 residues long. Between the trimmed V and J ends, which lost 7 bases and 8 bases, there was a span of 17 bases. TCRdb re-analysed the reads in MiXCR, keeping a single row per CDR3 protein. The sample shows approximately 130,000 distinct CDR3 sequences, roughly a quarter of them seen only once. This clonotype was found a few times. Its antigen is not identified. Material for sequencing was PBMCs, sequenced either directly or after in vitro stimulation (not recorded which). The chain is built from TRBV19 and TRBJ1-1; possible D gene TRBD1, 5 bases. This receptor was identified in a human donor in good health (CMV status not recorded). Some clones in this sample may be carry-over from other donors' samples. CDR3 coding DNA: TGTGCCAGTAAGAGGGGAATCGGAGTGGAAGCTTTCTTT. Amino acids: CASKRGIGVEAFF.